The T cell receptor beta chain described here comes from a study of cytotoxic CD8 clonotypes in ibrutinib-treated CLL. Looking at the study overall: The cohort had some 10 relapsed/refractory and some 16 treatment-naive patients, some 18 IGHV unmutated. Notes on the study in general: Under therapy, public clonotypes either contracted or stayed stable, and they were uncommon. Upon ibrutinib response clonality rose, and upon progression it fell back toward baseline.

Sequencing used immunoSEQ multiplex PCR; TCRdb keeps in-frame clones, though not all of them. The data contain around 160,000 clones, about 88% of them singletons. The V segment lost 1 base and the J segment 4 bases; nucleotides outside the gene matches: 4. The CDR3 is 15 amino acids. The germline gives CDR1 LNHNV, CDR2 YYDKDF (reference sequence). Comment on this clone: What it binds is not known.

This TCR was sampled from a human donor with chronic lymphocytic leukemia. The sequencing used PBMCs, collected at disease progression, from a patient treated with ibrutinib. V gene TRBV15 combines with J gene TRBJ2-1; TRBD2 matches at 7 bases. CDR3 coding DNA: TGTGCCACCAGCAGAGGGGAGGGATTTTACAATGAGCAGTTCTTC. Residues: CATSRGEGFYNEQFF.